Below are 28 T cell receptor beta chains sequenced from a single sample in a study of shared clonotypes between healthy human individuals. Clones were read by immunoSEQ multiplex PCR, and TCRdb kept only the in-frame ones, dropping some. Found here are more than 450,000 clones, around 79% of them singletons; the top ten hold 10% to 15%. The material sequenced was PBMCs. Receptor source: a woman aged 35 to 49 in good health. Some clones in this sample may be carry-over from other donors' samples.

This chain uses TRBV20-1 with TRBJ2-5; D not resolved. CDR3 length equals 11 residues. Germline V gene sequence: CDR1 DFQATT, CDR2 SNEGSKA (reference sequence). The V and J ends lost 2 bases and 4 bases respectively, with 5 bases between them. The CDR3 spells CSARFGETQYF. CDR3 bases: TGCAGTGCTAGATTTGGAGAGACCCAGTACTTC.

Points on this clone: Other nucleotide sequences from this sample produce the same CDR3. The chain employs TRBV5-1 and TRBJ1-5; weak D call: TRBD1 (5 bases). The CDR3 extends over 13 amino acids. The V and J ends lost 2 bases and 2 bases respectively, with 5 bases between them. CDR1 is SGHRS, CDR2 YFSETQ, per germline. CDR3 DNA sequence: TGCGCCAGCAGCTTCAGGGGCAATCAGCCCCAGCATTTT. Its protein product is CASSFRGNQPQHF.

J is TRBJ2-3 and V is TRBV29-1; no clear D. Germline CDR1 is SQVTM and CDR2 is ANQGSEA. The CDR3 runs 11 residues. V lost 5 bases and J lost 5, with 8 bases in between. The CDR3 region has the DNA TGCAGCGTTCTCGAAAGAGATACGCAGTATTTT. Protein product: CSVLERDTQYF.

This sequence joins TRBV7-2 and TRBJ1-5; 9 nucleotides match TRBD1. The CDR3 is made up of 18 amino acids. CDR1 is SGHTA and CDR2 is FQGNSA in the germline V gene. V lost 5 bases to trimming and J lost 2 bases; unmatched junction nucleotides: 13. The CDR3 reads CASSPAPYRGRGNQPQHF. The CDR3 DNA follows: TGTGCCAGCAGCCCAGCCCCCTACAGGGGGCGCGGCAATCAGCCCCAGCATTTT.

J is TRBJ2-3 and V is TRBV27; possibly TRBD2 for D (6 bases). V lost 6 bases and J lost 2, with 12 bases in between. The CDR3 loop spans 14 amino acids. Per the germline V gene, CDR1 is MNHEY and CDR2 is SMNVEV (reference sequence). CDR3 residues: CASRTEGYTDTQYF. The CDR3 region has the DNA TGTGCCAGCAGGACGGAGGGTTACACAGATACGCAGTATTTT.

The chain combines TRBV27 with TRBJ1-4, with TRBD1 as a possible D gene (5 bases). V shed 5 bases and J shed 1 base, with 20 bases lying between them. This CDR3 comprises 18 residues. The germline V gene has CDR1 MNHEY and CDR2 SMNVEV (reference sequence). The CDR3 DNA reads TGTGCCAGCAGTACCCGAGATCGTACTAGGGGAACTAATGAAAAACTGTTTTTT. The encoded protein is CASSTRDRTRGTNEKLFF.

With regard to this clone: This sequence may be a read error, since a much larger clone differs from it by one base. Other DNA sequences within the sample encode an identical CDR3. The rearrangement uses TRBV7-2 and TRBJ1-5, with D maybe TRBD1 (5 bases). V lost 0 bases and J 5 bases, leaving 5 bases between the germline ends. This CDR3 has 13 amino acids. Germline V gene lookup returns CDR1 SGHTA and CDR2 FQGNSA. DNA for the CDR3: TGTGCCAGCAGCTTAGCGGGGGATCAGCCCCAGCATTTT. Translation gives CASSLAGDQPQHF.

V and J are TRBV10-2 and TRBJ2-5; TRBD2 is a possible D gene (6 bases). The CDR3 is made up of 13 amino acids. Looked up from germline, CDR1 is WSHSY and CDR2 is SAAADI. Trimming removed 6 bases at V and 0 bases at J, with 8 bases between. Here the CDR3 reads CASREGHQETQYF. The CDR3 nucleotides are TGCGCCAGCAGGGAGGGACACCAAGAGACCCAGTACTTC.

The chain couples TRBV27 to TRBJ2-7; 8 bases map to TRBD1. Per germline, CDR1 MNHEY and CDR2 SMNVEV (reference sequence). J lost 6 bases, V lost 5 bases, and 6 bases had no gene match. The CDR3 runs to 13 residues. This CDR3 reads CASSTRTGLEQYF. The CDR3 DNA reads TGTGCCAGCAGTACCCGGACAGGGCTCGAGCAGTACTTC.

This clone was found many times. An end of the junction does not agree with germline; a read error may underlie this. Other DNA variants within this sample encode the same CDR3. V and J are TRBV5-4 and TRBJ2-7, with a weak D call TRBD2 (6 bases). Per germline, CDR1 SGHNT and CDR2 YYREEE (reference sequence). This CDR3 contains 16 residues. CDR3 bases: TGCGCCAGCAGCCAGGGATTATCGGGACTCCGGGCCGAGCAGTACTTC. It encodes CASSQGLSGLRAEQYF.

The gene calls are TRBV28 and TRBJ2-6, with D maybe TRBD2 (6 bases). The V gene lost 3 bases and the J gene lost 0 bases, with 9 bases spanning the gap. CDR3 size: 16 residues. Germline CDR1 MDHEN, CDR2 SYDVKM. The CDR3 protein is CASSLPEGSGANVLTF. DNA for the CDR3: TGTGCCAGCAGTTTGCCGGAGGGCTCTGGGGCCAACGTCCTGACTTTC.

This clone came up once. The J gene is TRBJ2-3, the V gene TRBV6-1; 12 bases are a match to TRBD2. The CDR3 extends over 15 amino acids. Germline loops: CDR1 MNHNS, CDR2 SASEGT. The V and J ends lost 6 bases and 3 bases, in that order; junction bases with no gene match: 4. The CDR3 protein is CASRQTSGRTDTQYF. The CDR3 DNA reads TGTGCCAGCAGACAGACTAGCGGGAGAACAGATACGCAGTATTTT.

The chain employs TRBV2 and TRBJ2-2; D gene unclear. This CDR3 region has 16 residues. Germline CDR1 reads SNHLY; CDR2 reads FYNNEI. Trimming took off 4 bases at V and 0 bases at J, with 12 bases between the two ends. CDR3 nucleotide sequence: TGTGCCAGCAGTGCAGGAATAACCGCGAACACCGGGGAGCTGTTTTTT. Translating it yields CASSAGITANTGELFF. The full variable domain, in which reference TRBV2 and TRBJ2-2 provide the parts outside the CDR3, is EPEVTQTPSHQVTQMGQEVILRCVPISNHLYFYWYRQILGQKVEFLVSFYNNEISEKSEIFDDQFSVERPDGSNFTLKIRSTKLEDSAMYFCASSAGITANTGELFFGEGSRLTVL.

In DNA, the CDR3 is TGTGCCAGTAGTGAGACGGGAACAGATACGCAGTATTTT. Translating gives CASSETGTDTQYF. V is TRBV19 and J is TRBJ2-3, with a possible D match to TRBD2 (5 bases). CDR1 and CDR2 (germline): LNHDA, SQIVND (reference sequence). CDR3 length equals 13 residues. V was cut by 5 bases and J by 3 bases, with 9 bases left in between.

This clone was recorded a few times. The CDR3 DNA sequence: TGTGCCAGCAGTGGAACGGCTAGCGGGAGGCCCTACGAGCAGTACTTC. Protein product: CASSGTASGRPYEQYF. The chain links TRBV27 to TRBJ2-7; TRBD2 matches at 11 bases. CDR3 length: 16 residues. Germline CDR1 MNHEY, CDR2 SMNVEV (reference sequence). V gave up 5 bases and J gave up 2 bases; unmatched junction bases: 8.

CDR3 sequence (DNA): TGTGCCACCAGCGGAGGGACTAACTTTGATACGCAGTATTTT. This codes for CATSGGTNFDTQYF. The rearrangement uses TRBV15 and TRBJ2-3, with 7 nucleotides matching TRBD2. There are 14 residues in the CDR3. Per germline, CDR1 LNHNV and CDR2 YYDKDF (reference sequence). After removal of 5 bases from V and 6 bases from J, the junction contained 8 bases not matched to a gene.

The chain links TRBV7-9 to TRBJ2-7; TRBD2 matches at 8 bases. The CDR3 totals 19 residues. CDR1 SEHNR and CDR2 FQNEAQ come from the germline V gene (reference sequence). V gave up 1 base and J gave up 0 bases; unmatched junction bases: 14. The CDR3 spells CASSLEGGLAPIRSYEQYF. The DNA of the CDR3 is TGTGCCAGCAGCTTAGAGGGCGGACTAGCTCCCATCCGCTCCTACGAGCAGTACTTC.

This sequence joins TRBV7-2 and TRBJ1-4, with D perhaps matching TRBD1 (5 bases). The V end lost 5 bases, the J end lost 5 bases, and 18 bases lay between the germline ends. This CDR3 spans 16 amino acids. Germline-derived CDR1 and CDR2 are SGHTA and FQGNSA. CDR3 in DNA: TGTGCCAGCAGCCCCGGCCCGGGACGGACCAATGAAAAACTGTTTTTT. The encoded protein is CASSPGPGRTNEKLFF.

DNA for the CDR3: TGTGCCAGCAGTCCTCTACAAGGGGGCCCAATCTACAATGAGCAGTTCTTC. It codes for CASSPLQGGPIYNEQFF. The chain combines TRBV27 with TRBJ2-1, with 7 nucleotides matching TRBD1. The CDR3 is made up of 17 amino acids. J gave up 3 bases and V 5 bases, and 13 bases lay outside the gene matches. CDR1 MNHEY and CDR2 SMNVEV come from the germline V gene (reference sequence).

The chain has TRBV5-1 and TRBJ1-4; no definite D call. Trimming took off 0 bases at V and 10 bases at J, with 13 bases between the two ends. This CDR3 is built from 14 residues. Germline-derived CDR1 and CDR2 are SGHRS and YFSETQ. The CDR3 region is CASSLGGEEAKLFF. In DNA form, the CDR3 reads TGCGCCAGCAGCTTGGGCGGGGAGGAGGCAAAACTGTTTTTT.

The V gene is TRBV5-4, the J gene TRBJ2-7; 11 bases fit TRBD2. J lost 3 bases, V lost 4 bases, and 6 bases had no gene match. This CDR3 has 15 amino acids. Per the germline V gene, CDR1 is SGHNT and CDR2 is YYREEE (reference sequence). CDR3 DNA sequence: TGTGCCAGCAGCCTACTAGCGGGAGTTAACTACGAGCAGTACTTC. Translating gives CASSLLAGVNYEQYF.

This clone showed up just once. This rearrangement joins TRBV5-4 to TRBJ1-2, with D possibly matching TRBD1 (5 bases). V lost 4 bases, J lost 3 bases, and 16 bases lay in between. The germline V gene has CDR1 SGHNT and CDR2 YYREEE (reference sequence). This CDR3 contains 15 residues. The CDR3 sequence is CASSARVTVDYGYTF. The CDR3 DNA reads TGTGCCAGCAGCGCCAGGGTGACAGTCGACTATGGCTACACCTTC. Complete variable domain (other parts from reference TRBV5-4 and TRBJ1-2): ETGVTQSPTHLIKTRGQQVTLRCSSQSGHNTVSWYQQALGQGPQFIFQYYREEENGRGNFPPRFSGLQFPNYSSELNVNALELDDSALYLCASSARVTVDYGYTFGSGTRLTVV.

The CDR3 DNA follows: TGTGCCAGCAGTTCTCTTTTGGGATATAGTAGTAGTGAGCAGTTCTTC. Translation: CASSSLLGYSSSEQFF. The chain carries TRBV28 and TRBJ2-1; no firm D call. This CDR3 comprises 16 residues. V dropped 4 bases and J dropped 9 bases, with 22 bases sitting between them. Germline CDR1 is MDHEN and CDR2 is SYDVKM.

J is TRBJ2-7 and V is TRBV2, with TRBD1 matching 10 bases. V lost 8 bases and J lost 1; bases outside the gene matches: 11. The CDR3 loop spans 16 amino acids. Germline loops: CDR1 SNHLY, CDR2 FYNNEI. The CDR3 region is CASRGASGQGSYEQYF. CDR3 DNA: TGTGCCAGCCGGGGCGCATCGGGACAGGGGTCCTACGAGCAGTACTTC.

This sequence joins TRBV14 and TRBJ2-3; D not resolved. This CDR3 is built from 16 residues. Germline V gene lookup returns CDR1 SGHDN and CDR2 FVKESK. Trimming cost V 5 bases and J 0 bases, with 15 bases left between them. The DNA of the CDR3 is TGTGCCAGCAGCTCAATCGAACGGGCCAGCACAGATACGCAGTATTTT. Translated: CASSSIERASTDTQYF.

The CDR3 region is CASSISFPGELFF. CDR3 bases: TGTGCCAGTAGTATAAGTTTCCCGGGGGAGCTGTTTTTT. The chain uses TRBV19 and TRBJ2-2, with D uncertain. The CDR3 runs to 13 residues. Looked up from germline, CDR1 is LNHDA and CDR2 is SQIVND (reference sequence). Trimming pared 2 bases from V and 8 bases from J, leaving 9 bases between.

This chain connects TRBV20-1 to TRBJ2-7; D unclear. CDR1 and CDR2 from the germline V gene are DFQATT and SNEGSKA (reference sequence). Trimming took 6 bases from V and 5 from J, leaving 11 bases between them. The CDR3 totals 11 residues. The CDR3: CSALWINEQYF. The CDR3 nucleotides are TGCAGTGCCCTCTGGATAAACGAGCAGTACTTC.

This chain uses TRBV5-1 with TRBJ2-1, with 10 bases aligning to TRBD2. Germline V lookup: CDR1 SGHRS, CDR2 YFSETQ. The length of the CDR3 is 16 residues. Unmatched junction bases numbered 6, after V lost 2 bases and J lost 4 bases. CDR3 residues: CASSLPLAGAYNEQFF. In DNA, the CDR3 is TGCGCCAGCAGCTTACCCCTAGCGGGAGCTTACAATGAGCAGTTCTTC.